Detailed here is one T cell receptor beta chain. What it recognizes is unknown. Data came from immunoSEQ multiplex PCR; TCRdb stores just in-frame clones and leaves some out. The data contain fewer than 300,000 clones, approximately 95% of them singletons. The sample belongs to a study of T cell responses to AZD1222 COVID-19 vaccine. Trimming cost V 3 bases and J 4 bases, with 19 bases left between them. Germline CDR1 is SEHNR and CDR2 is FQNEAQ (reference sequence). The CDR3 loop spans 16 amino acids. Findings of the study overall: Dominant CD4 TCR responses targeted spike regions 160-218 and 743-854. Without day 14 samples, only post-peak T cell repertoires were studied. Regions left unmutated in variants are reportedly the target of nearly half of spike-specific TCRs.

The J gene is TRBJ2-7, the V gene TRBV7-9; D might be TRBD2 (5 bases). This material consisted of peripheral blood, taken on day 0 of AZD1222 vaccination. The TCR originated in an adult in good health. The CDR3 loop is CASSLSLRAPGYEQYF. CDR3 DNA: TGTGCCAGCAGCTTGAGTCTCCGGGCCCCGGGGTACGAGCAGTACTTC.